These 30 T cell receptor beta chains came from one sample sequenced in a study of shared clonotypes between healthy human individuals. Generated by immunoSEQ multiplex PCR, the TCRdb table keeps only in-frame clones and is missing some. This sample has roughly 1.4 million clones, with 98% found just once. Sequenced sample: naive CD4+ T cells sorted from blood. Regarding subset: CD45RA+ positively selected. All receptors come from a man aged 25-40 years in good health.

The chain recombines TRBV18 with TRBJ2-7, with 7 bases identical to TRBD2. This CDR3 has 16 amino acids. The ends lost 4 bases at V and 5 bases at J; junction bases unmatched: 14. Germline lookup yields CDR1 KGHSH and CDR2 LQKENI. The CDR3 DNA follows: TGTGCCAGCTCACGCAGCGGACTAGTCGACTTTCACGAGCAGTACTTC. Translated: CASSRSGLVDFHEQYF. The variable domain in full, completed from reference TRBV18 and TRBJ2-7, reads NAGVMQNPRHLVRRRGQEARLRCSPMKGHSHVYWYRQLPEEGLKFMVYLQKENIIDESGMPKERFSAEFPKEGPSILRIQQVVRGDSAAYFCASSRSGLVDFHEQYFGPGTRLTVT.

In its sample, this clone was seen once. The CDR3 reads CASIDLGLAVGNEQFF. CDR3 sequence (DNA): TGTGCCAGCATCGACCTAGGACTAGCTGTCGGCAATGAGCAGTTCTTC. V and J are TRBV2 and TRBJ2-1, with 8 bases aligning to TRBD2. The germline gives CDR1 SNHLY, CDR2 FYNNEI. J lost 6 bases, V lost 7 bases, and 14 bases had no gene match. The CDR3 loop spans 16 amino acids.

Points on this clone: The sample carries other DNA sequences with the same CDR3. The rearrangement joins TRBV28 to TRBJ1-2; D is unresolved. Per germline, CDR1 MDHEN and CDR2 SYDVKM. V was shortened by 4 bases and J by 1 base, with 4 bases between the two germline ends. CDR3 size: 12 residues. CDR3 loop: CASSSRNYGYTF. CDR3 DNA: TGTGCCAGCAGTTCCCGTAACTATGGCTACACCTTC.

The CDR3 bases are TGTGCCAGCAGTTTTAACAGGATGGGGTTCGGTGAAAAACTGTTTTTT. As protein: CASSFNRMGFGEKLFF. This chain joins TRBV28 and TRBJ1-4; perhaps TRBD1 as D (5 bases). The CDR3 consists of 16 residues. From germline, CDR1 is MDHEN and CDR2 SYDVKM. Trimming pared 3 bases from V and 7 bases from J, leaving 18 bases between.

This chain's CDR3 is CAWTVGWTSGYNEQFF. CDR3 DNA: TGTGCCTGGACTGTAGGTTGGACTAGCGGATACAATGAGCAGTTCTTC. This chain uses TRBV30 with TRBJ2-1; 10 bases fit TRBD2. This CDR3 region has 16 residues. Germline-derived CDR1 and CDR2 are GTSNPN and SVGIG (reference sequence). V lost 4 bases, J lost 4 bases, and 10 bases stayed unmatched.

The CDR3 loop is CASSVAVYSYEQYF. DNA for the CDR3: TGTGCCAGCAGCGTAGCTGTCTACTCCTACGAGCAGTACTTC. The rearrangement links TRBV9 to TRBJ2-7; D uncertain. V dropped 0 bases and J dropped 0 bases, with 7 bases sitting between them. CDR1 is SGDLS and CDR2 is YYNGEE in the germline V gene. CDR3 length: 14 residues.

This rearrangement joins TRBV29-1 to TRBJ2-1; 8 positions match TRBD1. V shed 7 bases, J shed 4 bases, and the junction held 3 bases outside the gene matches. The germline CDR1 and CDR2 sequences are SQVTM and ANQGSEA. The CDR3 sequence is 12 residues long. CDR3 DNA: TGCAGCGATTGGGACAGGTACAATGAGCAGTTCTTC. It codes for CSDWDRYNEQFF.

This clone was seen only a few times. The chain has TRBV10-3 and TRBJ1-5, with D unclear. The CDR3 contains 11 residues. Looked up from germline, CDR1 is ENHRY and CDR2 is SYGVKD. The CDR3 here is CQRNINQPQHF. CDR3 nucleotide sequence: TGTCAGCGGAACATTAATCAGCCCCAGCATTTT.

V gene TRBV28 combines with J gene TRBJ2-7, with 11 nucleotides matching TRBD1. The CDR3 consists of 12 residues. J was trimmed by 6 bases and V by 8 bases; bases with no gene match: 3. In germline, CDR1 is MDHEN, CDR2 SYDVKM. Written as DNA, the CDR3 is TGTGCCAGCGGGGGGACAGGGGGCGAGCAGTACTTC. This encodes CASGGTGGEQYF.

V and J are TRBV11-2 and TRBJ2-7; TRBD2 aligns across 8 bases. The CDR3 runs to 15 residues. Per germline, CDR1 SGHAT and CDR2 FQNNGV. Trimming took 5 bases from V and 6 from J; bases not matched to a gene: 12. CDR3 DNA: TGTGCCAGCAGCATGGAGCCTAGCGGGTCTCCCGAGCAGTACTTC. As protein: CASSMEPSGSPEQYF.

J is TRBJ2-7 and V is TRBV5-1; either TRBD1 or TRBD2 may supply D (6 bases each). V was clipped by 4 bases and J by 3 bases, with 14 bases between them. The CDR3 has 14 amino acids. CDR1 is SGHRS and CDR2 is YFSETQ in the germline V gene. For the CDR3, the DNA is TGCGCCAGCAGCAAGCAGGGGACTGGCTACGAGCAGTACTTC. Its protein product is CASSKQGTGYEQYF.

This chain links TRBV7-2 with TRBJ2-3; D gene ambiguous. Trimming left V 4 bases short and J 2 bases short, with 13 bases between. The CDR3 length is 15 residues. Germline V gives CDR1 SGHTA, CDR2 FQGNSA. CDR3 in DNA: TGTGCCAGCAGCTCCTCCTCGGTAAACACAGATACGCAGTATTTT. Its protein is CASSSSSVNTDTQYF.

The chain carries TRBV5-1 and TRBJ1-5; 8 bases map to TRBD1. CDR3 length: 15 residues. V trimming: 0 bases; J trimming: 8 bases; junction bases outside the gene matches: 7. In germline, CDR1 is SGHRS, CDR2 YFSETQ. The CDR3 here is CASSLAGTGREPQHF. Here the CDR3 DNA reads TGCGCCAGCAGCTTGGCAGGGACAGGAAGGGAGCCCCAGCATTTT.

The V and J genes are TRBV11-2 and TRBJ2-5; TRBD2 agrees at 11 bases. This CDR3 comprises 17 residues. V was clipped by 1 base and J by 5 bases; unmatched bases: 9. CDR1 is SGHAT, CDR2 FQNNGV, per germline. CDR3 in amino acids: CASSLGWMASGRETQYF. The CDR3 nucleotides are TGTGCCAGCAGCTTAGGTTGGATGGCTAGCGGGAGGGAGACCCAGTACTTC.

This clone appeared once. This chain links TRBV7-2 with TRBJ2-2, with D perhaps TRBD1 (6 bases). CDR3 length: 18 amino acids. The germline V gene encodes CDR1 SGHTA and CDR2 FQGNSA. Trimming removed 0 bases at V and 4 bases at J, with 18 bases between. This CDR3 reads CASSLAPGQGRRTGELFF. The CDR3 coding sequence is TGTGCCAGCAGCTTAGCCCCGGGACAAGGTAGACGCACCGGGGAGCTGTTTTTT.

The chain employs TRBV7-6 and TRBJ2-3; 9 nucleotides line up with TRBD2. The CDR3 is 16 amino acids. In germline, CDR1 is SGHVS, CDR2 FNYEAQ. The V and J ends lost 5 bases and 3 bases, in that order; junction bases with no gene match: 9. CDR3 in DNA: TGTGCCAGCAGCCCCTTAGCGGGAGTCGGGACAGATACGCAGTATTTT. The encoded protein is CASSPLAGVGTDTQYF.

The chain links TRBV7-8 to TRBJ2-1, with unresolved D. The CDR3 extends over 12 amino acids. The germline CDR1 and CDR2 sequences are SGHVS and FQNEAQ. V lost 2 bases, J lost 7 bases, and 6 bases lay in between. CDR3 in DNA: TGTGCCAGCAGCTTACTTACAAATGAGCAGTTCTTC. Amino acid sequence: CASSLLTNEQFF.

This chain joins TRBV28 and TRBJ1-2; D is uncertain. This CDR3 spans 14 amino acids. The germline V and J ends were trimmed by 3 bases and 1 base, with 9 bases remaining between them. CDR1 and CDR2 from the germline V gene are MDHEN and SYDVKM. The CDR3 here is CASSLGQFNYGYTF. DNA for the CDR3: TGTGCCAGCAGTTTGGGTCAGTTTAACTATGGCTACACCTTC.

The chain joins TRBV18 to TRBJ2-5; D might be TRBD2 (6 bases). Trimming took 1 base from V and 9 from J, leaving 9 bases between them. Germline V gives CDR1 KGHSH, CDR2 LQKENI. There are 12 residues in the CDR3. CDR3 DNA: TGTGCCAGCTCACCACTAGGGGAGGCCCAGTACTTC. Translation: CASSPLGEAQYF.

The chain is built from TRBV28 and TRBJ2-7, with 10 bases lining up with TRBD2. Germline V gene lookup returns CDR1 MDHEN and CDR2 SYDVKM. After removal of 5 bases from V and 6 bases from J, the junction contained 10 bases not matched to a gene. This CDR3 has 15 residues. This chain's CDR3 is CASSLLAGTALEQYF. The CDR3 bases are TGTGCCAGCAGTCTACTAGCGGGAACCGCCCTCGAGCAGTACTTC.

The genes are TRBV5-8 and TRBJ2-7; the D is unclear. CDR1 is SGHTS and CDR2 is YDEGEE in the germline V gene. The CDR3 is 14 amino acids. Trimming pared 1 base from V and 4 bases from J, leaving 12 bases between. The CDR3 bases are TGTGCCAGCAGCTTGAAGGCCTACACGTACGAGCAGTACTTC. Translated, it gives CASSLKAYTYEQYF.

J is TRBJ2-3 and V is TRBV27; 11 bases are a match to TRBD2. The CDR3 runs 13 residues. The germline V gene has CDR1 MNHEY and CDR2 SMNVEV (reference sequence). With V trimmed by 4 bases and J by 8 bases, 2 bases remained unmatched. CDR3 sequence reads: CASSSTSGGTQYF. DNA of the CDR3: TGTGCCAGCAGTTCAACTAGCGGGGGTACGCAGTATTTT.

This chain connects TRBV5-1 to TRBJ2-7; possibly TRBD1 for D (6 bases). Germline values: CDR1 SGHRS, CDR2 YFSETQ. The CDR3 has 17 residues. V was pared by 1 base and J by 0 bases, with 17 bases between. DNA of the CDR3: TGCGCCAGCAGCTTGTTGGGATACAGGGATAGCTCCTACGAGCAGTACTTC. Protein product: CASSLLGYRDSSYEQYF. The full variable domain, in which reference TRBV5-1 and TRBJ2-7 provide the parts outside the CDR3, is KAGVTQTPRYLIKTRGQQVTLSCSPISGHRSVSWYQQTPGQGLQFLFEYFSETQRNKGNFPGRFSGRQFSNSRSEMNVSTLELGDSALYLCASSLLGYRDSSYEQYFGPGTRLTVT.

The gene calls are TRBV5-5 and TRBJ2-3, with no clear D. This CDR3 has 14 residues. Trimming pared 0 bases from V and 5 bases from J, leaving 10 bases between. Germline V gene data show CDR1 as SGHKS and CDR2 as YYEKEE (reference sequence). The CDR3 sequence is CASSLVWAEDTQYF. DNA of the CDR3: TGTGCCAGCAGCTTGGTTTGGGCGGAAGATACGCAGTATTTT.

The chain recombines TRBV7-8 with TRBJ1-4; D call uncertain. With 5 bases removed from V and 8 bases from J, the gap between germline ends came to 9 bases. CDR1 is SGHVS and CDR2 is FQNEAQ in the germline V gene. The CDR3 is made up of 12 amino acids. CDR3: CASSQGREKLFF. The CDR3 DNA reads as TGTGCCAGCAGCCAAGGCAGGGAAAAACTGTTTTTT.

The chain links TRBV14 to TRBJ2-1; D perhaps matches TRBD2 (5 bases). V was shortened by 1 base and J by 2 bases, with 9 bases between the two germline ends. The CDR3 sequence is 15 residues long. Germline V gene lookup returns CDR1 SGHDN and CDR2 FVKESK. The CDR3: CASSQAPGTYNEQFF. CDR3 nucleotide sequence: TGTGCCAGCAGCCAAGCCCCGGGAACCTACAATGAGCAGTTCTTC.

The V call is TRBV2, the J call TRBJ2-5, with D possibly being TRBD2 (6 bases). Trimming stripped 7 bases from V and 2 bases from J, with 23 bases between. Germline V lookup: CDR1 SNHLY, CDR2 FYNNEI. The CDR3 is made up of 17 amino acids. CDR3 residues: CASIRTTPGLWQETQYF. CDR3 coding DNA: TGTGCCAGCATAAGGACAACACCGGGACTTTGGCAAGAGACCCAGTACTTC.

The table lists this clone with a count of one. The rearrangement links TRBV29-1 to TRBJ1-1; weak D call: TRBD1 (5 bases). Looked up from germline, CDR1 is SQVTM and CDR2 is ANQGSEA. CDR3 size: 12 residues. Trimming pared 7 bases from V and 4 bases from J, leaving 13 bases between. This CDR3 reads CSAGSGLTEAFF. CDR3 coding DNA: TGCAGCGCTGGTTCAGGGCTCACTGAAGCTTTCTTT.

On this clone itself: The sample holds other DNA sequences that translate to the same CDR3. V is TRBV6-5 and J is TRBJ1-3; the D is unclear. CDR1 and CDR2 (germline): MNHEY, SVGAGI. CDR3 length: 11 residues. The ends were cut back, 6 bases at V and 4 bases at J, with 4 bases in the middle. This chain's CDR3 is CASSLGNTIYF. The CDR3 nucleotides are TGTGCCAGCAGCCTGGGAAACACCATATATTTT.

The gene calls are TRBV7-8 and TRBJ2-3; D remains unclear. V shed 1 base and J shed 3 bases, with 5 bases lying between them. Per the germline V gene, CDR1 is SGHVS and CDR2 is FQNEAQ. This CDR3 has 13 residues. The CDR3 DNA reads TGTGCCAGCAGCTTAGGTATAACAGATACGCAGTATTTT. This encodes CASSLGITDTQYF.